These T cell receptor beta chains were read from a single sample in a study of cytomegalovirus exposure and HLA in healthy donors. Sequencing was performed with immunoSEQ multiplex PCR; in TCRdb, only in-frame clones are kept and a portion is missing. The sample holds some 190,000 clones, 82% seen once. The sample taken for sequencing was PBMCs. Receptors originate from a man aged 35 to 55 in good health and CMV-seronegative. Both conserved end residues are part of each CDR3. The D gene is left open where the match is weak. Part of the rows lack a size; the others show once, few, many or a class for expanded clones.

clone size	J gene	D gene	V gene	CDR3 protein	CDR3 DNA
.	TRBJ2-1	.	TRBV10-3	CAISESAGSPNEQFF	TGTGCCATCAGTGAGTCGGCGGGAAGTCCCAATGAGCAGTTCTTC
.	TRBJ2-7	TRBD2	TRBV10-3	CAISETGLATYEQYF	TGTGCCATCAGTGAGACGGGACTAGCGACCTACGAGCAGTACTTC
few	TRBJ2-3	TRBD2	TRBV27	CASSLRLGGDTQYF	TGTGCCAGCAGTTTAAGGCTCGGGGGGGATACGCAGTATTTT
.	TRBJ2-7	.	TRBV7-2	CASSSTSYEQYF	TGTGCCAGCAGCTCCACAAGCTACGAGCAGTACTTC
.	TRBJ2-7	.	TRBV28	CASSSSGRSNYEQYF	TGTGCCAGCAGCTCATCTGGCAGGTCCAACTACGAGCAGTACTTC
.	TRBJ2-4	.	TRBV11-2	CASSPQAELKNIQYF	TGTGCCAGCAGCCCCCAAGCGGAGTTAAAAAACATTCAGTACTTC
.	TRBJ2-7	TRBD2	TRBV29-1	CSVPSGGAAYEQYF	TGCAGCGTTCCTAGCGGGGGGGCGGCGTACGAGCAGTACTTC
.	TRBJ2-7	.	TRBV28	CASSRGGAYEQYF	TGTGCCAGCAGCCGAGGGGGGGCCTACGAGCAGTACTTC
.	TRBJ2-3	TRBD1	TRBV9	CASSSYVRGQGDTQYF	TGTGCCAGCAGCTCATACGTTCGCGGACAGGGAGATACGCAGTATTTT
once	TRBJ2-7	.	TRBV7-2	CASSSQGYEQYF	TGTGCCAGCAGCTCCCAGGGCTACGAGCAGTACTTC
.	TRBJ2-5	TRBD2	TRBV9	CASSVSGGGSQDSETQYF	TGTGCCAGCAGCGTATCGGGGGGAGGGTCGCAGGATTCAGAGACCCAGTACTTC
once	TRBJ1-1	.	TRBV5-1	CASSSQGPMNTEAFF	TGCGCCAGCAGCTCCCAGGGCCCAATGAACACTGAAGCTTTCTTT
.	TRBJ2-1	TRBD2	TRBV9	CASSVTPGTSGSNEQFF	TGTGCCAGCAGCGTAACCCCCGGGACTAGCGGGAGCAATGAGCAGTTCTTC
.	TRBJ2-3	TRBD2	TRBV5-1	CASSLGGLADTDTQYF	TGCGCCAGCAGCTTGGGGGGACTAGCGGACACAGATACGCAGTATTTT
.	TRBJ2-4	.	TRBV10-2	CASQGGLGGQAKNIQYF	TGCGCCAGCCAAGGCGGATTAGGGGGTCAAGCCAAAAACATTCAGTACTTC
.	TRBJ2-7	TRBD1	TRBV2	CASETGGYEQYF	TGTGCCAGCGAGACAGGGGGATACGAGCAGTACTTC
.	TRBJ2-5	TRBD2	TRBV7-3	CASSLAGGIQETQYF	TGTGCCAGCAGCCTAGCGGGGGGGATCCAAGAGACCCAGTACTTC
.	TRBJ2-5	TRBD1	TRBV28	CASSLLKGFEGAGETQYF	TGTGCCAGCAGTTTATTGAAAGGGTTTGAGGGGGCAGGAGAGACCCAGTACTTC
.	TRBJ1-1	.	TRBV6-5	CATPLGQANTEAFF	TGTGCCACCCCTTTAGGTCAGGCGAACACTGAAGCTTTCTTT
once	TRBJ1-2	TRBD1	TRBV9	CASSVVGIGTGGGYTF	TGTGCCAGCAGCGTAGTTGGAATTGGGACAGGGGGTGGCTACACCTTC
.	TRBJ2-7	TRBD2	TRBV4-1	CASRSASGEQYF	TGCGCCAGCAGGTCGGCTAGCGGTGAGCAGTACTTC
.	TRBJ2-3	TRBD2	TRBV5-1	CASSSGLAAQYF	TGCGCCAGCAGCTCCGGACTAGCGGCGCAGTATTTT
.	TRBJ1-4	.	TRBV14	CASSQGAVWFTNEKLFF	TGTGCCAGCAGCCAAGGTGCGGTGTGGTTCACTAATGAAAAACTGTTTTTT
.	TRBJ2-7	TRBD2	TRBV11-2	CASSLQLAESYEQYF	TGTGCCAGCAGCTTACAACTAGCGGAGTCCTACGAGCAGTACTTC